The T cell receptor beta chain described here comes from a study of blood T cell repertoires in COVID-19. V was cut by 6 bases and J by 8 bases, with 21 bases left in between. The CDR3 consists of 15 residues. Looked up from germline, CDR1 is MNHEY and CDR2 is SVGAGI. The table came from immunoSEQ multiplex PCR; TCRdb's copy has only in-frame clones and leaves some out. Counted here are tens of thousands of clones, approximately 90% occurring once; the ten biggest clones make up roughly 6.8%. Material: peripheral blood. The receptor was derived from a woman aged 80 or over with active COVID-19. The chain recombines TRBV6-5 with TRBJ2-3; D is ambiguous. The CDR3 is CASSRVWPPLGTQYF. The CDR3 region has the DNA TGTGCCAGCAGCCGGGTCTGGCCCCCCTTGGGTACGCAGTATTTT.